This is a list of T cell receptor beta chains from one sample in a study of T cell responses to AZD1222 COVID-19 vaccine. Clones were sequenced by immunoSEQ multiplex PCR, and TCRdb holds only the in-frame ones, with some missing. The profile shows around 78,000 clones, approximately 90% of them singletons. This sample comprised peripheral blood, obtained on day 0 of AZD1222 vaccination. Every receptor here comes from an adult in good health. Each CDR3 is given with its conserved first and last residue. The D gene is left open where the match is weak. Rows may omit the clone size; those that give it use once, few, many or a size class.

V gene	D gene	clone size	J gene	CDR3 protein	CDR3 DNA
TRBV28	TRBD1	NA	TRBJ2-2	CATRLPGQKTGELFF	TGTGCCACCCGACTACCGGGACAGAAGACCGGGGAGCTGTTTTTT
TRBV12-5	NA	NA	TRBJ1-6	CASGLPGRDPSPLHF	TGTGCTAGTGGCCTCCCGGGACGGGACCCTTCACCCCTCCACTTT
TRBV27	TRBD1	NA	TRBJ1-1	CASSPYTGTGIPEAFF	TGTGCCAGCAGTCCCTACACCGGGACAGGGATTCCTGAAGCTTTCTTT
TRBV18	NA	NA	TRBJ1-3	CASSPALRAGTSSGNTIYF	TGTGCCAGCTCACCGGCACTCCGGGCGGGCACAAGCTCTGGAAACACCATATATTTT
TRBV3-1/TRBV3-2	NA	NA	TRBJ2-2	CASSQGDRELFF	TGTGCCAGCAGCCAAGGGGACAGGGAGCTGTTTTTT
TRBV11-3	TRBD1	NA	TRBJ1-1	CASSLGQGGVMNTEAFF	TGTGCCAGCAGCCTGGGACAGGGGGGAGTCATGAACACTGAAGCTTTCTTT
TRBV10-3	NA	NA	TRBJ1-4	CATAAGASSGKLFF	TGTGCCACCGCGGCGGGGGCCTCGAGTGGGAAACTGTTTTTT
TRBV19	NA	NA	TRBJ2-3	CASRESSDRTDTQYF	TGTGCCAGTCGCGAATCTAGCGACCGCACAGATACGCAGTATTTT
TRBV19	TRBD1	once	TRBJ2-7	CASSVSRTGYEQYF	TGTGCCAGTAGTGTATCTCGGACAGGCTACGAGCAGTACTTC
TRBV28	TRBD1	NA	TRBJ1-1	CASSLHGGQGSTEAFF	TGTGCCAGCAGTTTACACGGGGGACAGGGGAGCACTGAAGCTTTCTTT